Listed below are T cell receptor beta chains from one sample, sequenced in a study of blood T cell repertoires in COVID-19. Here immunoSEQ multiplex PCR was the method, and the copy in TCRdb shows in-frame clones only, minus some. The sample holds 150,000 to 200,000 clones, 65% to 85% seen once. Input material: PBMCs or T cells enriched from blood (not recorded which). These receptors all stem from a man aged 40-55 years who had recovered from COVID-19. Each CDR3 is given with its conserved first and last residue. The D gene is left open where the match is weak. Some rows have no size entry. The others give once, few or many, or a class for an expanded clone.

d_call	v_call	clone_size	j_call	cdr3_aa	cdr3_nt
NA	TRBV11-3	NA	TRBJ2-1	CASSLGQLDNEQFF	TGTGCCAGCAGCTTAGGACAGCTCGACAATGAGCAGTTCTTC
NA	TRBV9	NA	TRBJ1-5	CASSRSTGDNNQPQHF	TGTGCCAGCAGTCGAAGTACAGGAGACAACAATCAGCCCCAGCATTTT
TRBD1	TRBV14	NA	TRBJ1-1	CASSHGDRGPVNTEAFF	TGTGCCAGCAGCCACGGGGACAGGGGCCCTGTCAACACTGAAGCTTTCTTT
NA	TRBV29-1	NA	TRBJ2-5	CSGVGPAGETQYF	TGCAGCGGCGTTGGCCCTGCCGGGGAGACCCAGTACTTC
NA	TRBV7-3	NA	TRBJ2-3	CASSLTRGGSSTDTQYF	TGTGCCAGCAGCTTAACTAGGGGGGGTTCTAGCACAGATACGCAGTATTTT
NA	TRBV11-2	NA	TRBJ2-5	CASSLDLDSSTGTQYF	TGTGCCAGCAGCTTAGATCTTGACTCCTCGACGGGGACCCAGTACTTC
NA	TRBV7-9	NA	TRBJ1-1	CASSFTGNTEAFF	TGTGCCAGCAGCTTTACAGGGAACACTGAAGCTTTCTTT
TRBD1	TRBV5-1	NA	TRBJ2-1	CASSSDRGHNEQFF	TGCGCCAGCAGCTCCGACAGGGGCCACAATGAGCAGTTCTTC
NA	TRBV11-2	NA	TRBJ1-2	CASSLGQNGYTF	TGTGCCAGCAGCTTAGGTCAGAATGGCTACACCTTC
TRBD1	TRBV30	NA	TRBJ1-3	CAWRPRRDRGNLSGNTIYF	TGTGCCTGGAGGCCCCGAAGGGACAGGGGAAACCTCTCTGGAAACACCATATATTTT
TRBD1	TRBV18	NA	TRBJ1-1	CASSQGGTEAFF	TGTGCCAGCTCTCAGGGGGGTACTGAAGCTTTCTTT
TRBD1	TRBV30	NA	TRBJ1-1	CAVHGDSQNTEAFF	TGTGCCGTACATGGGGACAGCCAGAACACTGAAGCTTTCTTT
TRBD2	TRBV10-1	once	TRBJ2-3	CATDRRGVTSGGADTQYF	TGCGCCACCGACCGCCGTGGGGTAACTAGCGGGGGGGCAGATACGCAGTATTTT
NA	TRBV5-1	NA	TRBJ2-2	CASSWATSQTGELFF	TGCGCCAGCAGCTGGGCGACATCCCAAACCGGGGAGCTGTTTTTT
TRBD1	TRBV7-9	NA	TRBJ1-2	CASSFNVGQGVNYGYTF	TGTGCCAGCAGCTTCAACGTGGGACAGGGAGTCAACTATGGCTACACCTTC
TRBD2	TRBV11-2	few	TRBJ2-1	CASSFQGGNEQFF	TGTGCCAGCAGCTTTCAGGGAGGGAATGAGCAGTTCTTC
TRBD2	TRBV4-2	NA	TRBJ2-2	CASSQESGGASGELFF	TGTGCCAGCAGCCAAGAAAGCGGGGGGGCATCCGGGGAGCTGTTTTTT
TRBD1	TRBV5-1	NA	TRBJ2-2	CASSLGDRDTGELFF	TGCGCCAGCAGCTTGGGGGACAGGGACACCGGGGAGCTGTTTTTT
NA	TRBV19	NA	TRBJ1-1	CASTEQGYTEAFF	TGTGCCAGTACAGAACAGGGATACACTGAAGCTTTCTTT
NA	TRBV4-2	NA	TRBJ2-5	CASSQDFGETQYF	TGTGCCAGCAGCCAAGACTTCGGGGAGACCCAGTACTTC
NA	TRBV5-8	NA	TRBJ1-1	CASSRGGGTNTEAFF	TGTGCCAGCAGCCGGGGCGGGGGAACGAACACTGAAGCTTTCTTT
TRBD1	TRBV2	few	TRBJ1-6	CATDEGQGNSPLHF	TGTGCCACCGACGAGGGACAGGGGAATTCACCCCTCCACTTT
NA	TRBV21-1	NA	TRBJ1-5	CASSTQRIRAANQPQHF	TGTGCCAGCAGCACCCAGAGGATCAGAGCAGCCAATCAGCCCCAGCATTTT
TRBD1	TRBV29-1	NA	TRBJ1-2	CSGQGQAYGYTF	TGCAGCGGCCAAGGACAGGCCTATGGCTACACCTTC
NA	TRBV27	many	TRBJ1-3	CASTSESYYTIYF	TGTGCCAGCACTTCAGAATCTTATTACACCATATATTTT
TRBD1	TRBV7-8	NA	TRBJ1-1	CASSLGTGRLNEAFF	TGTGCCAGCAGCTTAGGGACAGGGCGATTGAATGAAGCTTTCTTT
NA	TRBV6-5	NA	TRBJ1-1	CASSRQEANTEAFF	TGTGCCAGCAGTAGGCAGGAAGCTAACACTGAAGCTTTCTTT
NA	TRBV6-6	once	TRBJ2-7	CASSYLYEQYF	TGTGCCAGCAGTTACCTCTACGAGCAGTACTTC
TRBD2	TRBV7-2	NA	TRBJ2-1	CASSLVGSGGNNEQFF	TGTGCCAGCAGCTTAGTGGGTAGCGGGGGAAACAATGAGCAGTTCTTC
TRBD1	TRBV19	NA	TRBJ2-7	CASTPGQFSEQYF	TGTGCCAGTACCCCGGGACAGTTCTCCGAGCAGTACTTC
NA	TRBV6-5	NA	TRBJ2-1	CASRGTGEAGDEQFF	TGTGCCAGCAGGGGCACAGGGGAAGCGGGTGACGAGCAGTTCTTC
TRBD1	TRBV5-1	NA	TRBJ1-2	CASSQTGPAGYTF	TGCGCCAGCAGCCAGACAGGGCCCGCTGGCTACACCTTC
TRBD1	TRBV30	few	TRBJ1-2	CAWSPGQGLSYGYTF	TGTGCCTGGAGTCCCGGACAGGGGCTTAGCTATGGCTACACCTTC